Each of the 12 T cell receptor beta chains below was sequenced from the same sample in a study of identifying expanded T cells in peripheral blood (dated by TCRdb to between 2018 and 2021). The receptor library was made with the immunoSEQ multiplex PCR assay. TCRdb took over this immuneACCESS table, retaining in-frame rearrangements with V and J assigned. Such tables are incomplete; in checked studies, under half of the missing clones stem from an unresolved V gene, and the remainder is unexplained. The sample records about 100,000 clones, around 89% of which are singletons. The leading ten clones occupy approximately 16% of the sample. Specimen: blood. Receptors originate from a person aged 18 to 75 in good health.

This rearrangement joins TRBV29-1 to TRBJ2-1, with TRBD2 matching over 11 bases. This CDR3 spans 15 amino acids. Per germline, CDR1 SQVTM and CDR2 ANQGSEA. The V gene end was trimmed by 3 bases and the J gene end by 6 bases; junction bases not matched to a gene: 7. CDR3 coding DNA: TGCAGCGTTGAGTCCGTAGCGGGGGGGCTCAATGAGCAGTTCTTC. Translation gives CSVESVAGGLNEQFF.

A single count supports this clone. The V gene is TRBV6-5, the J gene TRBJ2-7; D is possibly TRBD1 or TRBD2 (6 bases each). The CDR3 loop spans 14 amino acids. V shed 8 bases and J shed 3 bases, with 17 bases lying between them. Germline values: CDR1 MNHEY, CDR2 SVGAGI. The CDR3 here is CASLGGSRIYEQYF. The CDR3, as DNA: TGTGCCAGCTTGGGGGGCTCGAGGATCTACGAGCAGTACTTC.

The rearrangement joins TRBV28 to TRBJ2-3; TRBD2 agrees at 8 bases. This CDR3 has 14 amino acids. CDR1 and CDR2 from the germline V gene are MDHEN and SYDVKM. V shed 6 bases and J 0 bases; nucleotides not matched to a gene: 2. The CDR3 loop is CASSRGGSTDTQYF. DNA of the CDR3: TGTGCCAGCAGCCGGGGGGGCAGCACAGATACGCAGTATTTT.

The V gene is TRBV7-9, the J gene TRBJ1-3, with D perhaps matching TRBD1 (5 bases). The CDR3 contains 13 residues. V gave up 3 bases and J gave up 8 bases, with 11 bases separating them. Per germline, CDR1 SEHNR and CDR2 FQNEAQ (reference sequence). The CDR3 sequence is CASSLDAGDTIYF. The CDR3 DNA sequence: TGTGCCAGCAGCTTGGACGCGGGGGACACCATATATTTT.

The J gene is TRBJ1-1, the V gene TRBV27; possibly TRBD1 for D (6 bases). The V gene lost 1 base and the J gene lost 5 bases, with 17 bases spanning the gap. Germline-derived CDR1 and CDR2 are MNHEY and SMNVEV (reference sequence). The CDR3 loop spans 16 amino acids. CDR3 nucleotides: TGTGCCAGCAGTTTATGGGGCCGTACAGGGAAGACTGAAGCTTTCTTT. It yields the protein CASSLWGRTGKTEAFF.

This clone was seen a single time. The chain is built from TRBV11-2 and TRBJ2-7, with D unclear. The ends were cut back, 7 bases at V and 2 bases at J, with 12 bases in the middle. Germline loops: CDR1 SGHAT, CDR2 FQNNGV. This CDR3 spans 13 amino acids. As DNA, the CDR3 is TGTGCCAGCACCCCACAACTCGCCTACGAGCAGTACTTC. Residues: CASTPQLAYEQYF.

This chain links TRBV10-3 with TRBJ1-2; 12 bases are a match to TRBD1. The germline V gene has CDR1 ENHRY and CDR2 SYGVKD. The CDR3 runs to 18 residues. Trimming removed 0 bases from V and 2 bases from J; junction bases left unmatched: 7. The CDR3 bases are TGTGCCATCAGTGAGTCGGCTGGGACAGGGGGCGCGAACTATGGCTACACCTTC. This codes for CAISESAGTGGANYGYTF.

This chain joins TRBV5-3 and TRBJ1-2, with a possible D match to TRBD1 (5 bases). TRBV5-3 has ORF status, its function being uncertain. The V and J ends lost 0 bases and 4 bases respectively, with 10 bases between them. The CDR3 consists of 14 residues. The CDR3 region is CARSLDKGRYGYTF. CDR3 sequence (DNA): TGTGCCAGAAGCTTGGATAAGGGACGCTATGGCTACACCTTC.

The rearrangement uses TRBV19 and TRBJ1-2; perhaps TRBD1 as D (6 bases). Germline V lookup: CDR1 LNHDA, CDR2 SQIVND (reference sequence). The CDR3 loop spans 16 amino acids. Trimming stripped 3 bases from V and 6 bases from J, with 20 bases between. The CDR3 coding sequence is TGTGCCAGTAGTATCTTCCCCGTGACAGGTTTCGATGGCTACACCTTC. Amino acid sequence: CASSIFPVTGFDGYTF.

In DNA, the CDR3 is TGTGCCAGCAGTTACTCGCGGGGACATACGGGTGAGCAGTTCTTC. Translation: CASSYSRGHTGEQFF. The gene calls are TRBV6-5 and TRBJ2-1; D is perhaps TRBD1 or TRBD2 (6 bases each). This CDR3 is built from 15 residues. V was pared by 0 bases and J by 9 bases, with 15 bases between. CDR1 and CDR2 from the germline V gene are MNHEY and SVGAGI.

The gene calls are TRBV4-3 and TRBJ2-7; D ambiguous. V lost 1 base and J 7 bases, leaving 8 bases between the germline ends. CDR1 is LGHNA, CDR2 YSLEER, per germline. This CDR3 contains 12 residues. The CDR3 loop reads CASSQGSSEQYF. In DNA, the CDR3 is TGCGCCAGCAGCCAAGGTTCGAGTGAGCAGTACTTC.

V gene TRBV5-1 combines with J gene TRBJ2-2, with 9 bases identical to TRBD1. Germline CDR1 reads SGHRS; CDR2 reads YFSETQ. The junction had 9 bases not matched to a gene; V was cut back by 5 bases and J by 4 bases. This CDR3 comprises 16 residues. The CDR3 here is CASRERDRVFTGELFF. The CDR3 DNA follows: TGCGCCAGCAGGGAGAGGGACAGGGTCTTCACCGGGGAGCTGTTTTTT.